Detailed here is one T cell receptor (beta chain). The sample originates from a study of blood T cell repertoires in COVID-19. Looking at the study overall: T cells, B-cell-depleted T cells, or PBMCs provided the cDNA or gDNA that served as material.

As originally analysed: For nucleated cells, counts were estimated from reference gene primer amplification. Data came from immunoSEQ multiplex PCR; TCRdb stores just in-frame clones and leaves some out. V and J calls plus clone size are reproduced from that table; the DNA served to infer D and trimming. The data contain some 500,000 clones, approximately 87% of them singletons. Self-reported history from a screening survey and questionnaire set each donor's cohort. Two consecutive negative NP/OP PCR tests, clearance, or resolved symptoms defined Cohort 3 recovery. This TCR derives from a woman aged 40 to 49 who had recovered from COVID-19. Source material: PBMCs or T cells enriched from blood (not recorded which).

DNA of the CDR3: TGTGCCAGCAGTTTCCCAGGGCAGCCCCAGCATTTT. It specifies CASSFPGQPQHF. The chain joins TRBV12-3 or TRBV12-4 to TRBJ1-5; TRBD1 might be the D (5 bases). The ends were cut back, 3 bases at V and 7 bases at J, with 7 bases in the middle. The CDR3 length is 12 residues.